This T cell receptor (beta chain) originates from a study of blood T cell repertoires in COVID-19. The repertoire was sequenced with immunoSEQ multiplex PCR; TCRdb's copy has only in-frame clones and lacks some. Counted here are 300,000 or so clones, around 85% occurring once; the ten biggest clones make up approximately 4.6%. V shed 5 bases and J 3 bases; nucleotides not matched to a gene: 7. CDR1 and CDR2 (germline): SGHKS, YYEKEE (reference sequence). The CDR3 runs to 16 residues. In terms of age and location, participants ranged from about 18 to 100 years and lived in about two dozen US areas. The receptor's source is a woman aged 40 to 49 with acute COVID-19. The genes are TRBV5-5 and TRBJ2-2; 10 bases agree with TRBD1. Sample: PBMCs or T cells enriched from blood (not recorded which). CDR3 protein: CASRTWGQGYTGELFF. Written as DNA, the CDR3 is TGTGCCAGCAGAACCTGGGGACAGGGGTACACCGGGGAGCTGTTTTTT. The variable domain in full, with the rest retrieved from reference TRBV5-5 and TRBJ2-2, is DAGVTQSPTHLIKTRGQQVTLRCSPISGHKSVSWYQQVLGQGPQFIFQYYEKEERGRGNFPDRFSARQFPNYSSELNVNALLLGDSALYLCASRTWGQGYTGELFFGEGSRLTVL.